This entry concerns a single TCR beta chain. Its antigen remains unidentified. The CDR3 covers 17 residues. The ends were cut back, 0 bases at V and 5 bases at J, with 19 bases in the middle. Germline V CDR1 and CDR2: SGHDN, FVKESK. TCRdb's table, derived via immunoSEQ multiplex PCR, lists solely in-frame clones and lacks some. This sample has 40,000 to 60,000 clones, with roughly 89% found just once. This sample is part of a study of neoadjuvant nivolumab and ipilimumab in lung cancer. Study-wide points: Resected-tumor TCR richness correlated positively with pretherapy blood richness.

This clonotype was obtained from an adult with non-small cell lung cancer. Some clones in this sample may be carry-over from other donors' samples. The rearrangement uses TRBV14 and TRBJ2-5; D uncertain. Sequencing was performed on blood, taken before neoadjuvant nivolumab, alone or with ipilimumab. CDR3 protein: CASSQENHRGSGETQYF. Here the CDR3 DNA reads TGTGCCAGCAGCCAAGAGAACCACAGAGGAAGTGGTGAGACCCAGTACTTC.